This TCR beta chain appears in the sequencing data of a study of response to subunit inactivated influenza vaccine. Study conclusions and caveats: It was suggested by the authors that few new T cells are recruited by each seasonal influenza vaccination.

With regard to this clonotype: The antigen is not known.

TCRdb itself ran the RT-PCR reads through MiXCR, one entry per CDR3 protein. The sample gives around 540,000 distinct CDR3 sequences, 10% to 15% of which show up once; about 10% is in the top ten. This receptor was obtained from a man in his fifties or sixties who received an inactivated influenza vaccine. The sample was PBMCs from blood, taken on the day of vaccination.

CDR3 region: CASSYLAGPNTEAFF. DNA of the CDR3: TGTGCCAGCAGTTATCTCGCAGGCCCGAACACTGAAGCTTTCTTT. The J gene is TRBJ1-1, the V gene TRBV6-2 or TRBV6-3; D not certain. The ends were cut back, 3 bases at V and 1 base at J, with 12 bases in the middle. CDR3 size: 15 residues. CDR1 is MNHEY, CDR2 SVGEGT, per germline.